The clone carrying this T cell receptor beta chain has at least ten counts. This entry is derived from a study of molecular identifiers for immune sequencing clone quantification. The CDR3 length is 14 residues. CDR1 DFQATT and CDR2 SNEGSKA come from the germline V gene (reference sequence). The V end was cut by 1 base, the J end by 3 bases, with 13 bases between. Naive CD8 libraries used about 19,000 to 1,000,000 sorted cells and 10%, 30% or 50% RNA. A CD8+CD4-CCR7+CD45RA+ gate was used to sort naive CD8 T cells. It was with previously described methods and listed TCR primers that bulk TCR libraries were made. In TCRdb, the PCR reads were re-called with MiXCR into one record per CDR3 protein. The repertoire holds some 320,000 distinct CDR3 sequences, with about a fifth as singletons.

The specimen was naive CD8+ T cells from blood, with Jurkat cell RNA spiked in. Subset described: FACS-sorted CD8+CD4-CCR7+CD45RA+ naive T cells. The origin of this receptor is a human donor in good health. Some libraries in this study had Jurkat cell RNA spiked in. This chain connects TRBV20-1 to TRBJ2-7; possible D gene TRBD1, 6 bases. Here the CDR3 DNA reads TGCAGTGCTAGAGCCGGGCAGGGGTACTACGAGCAGTACTTC. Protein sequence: CSARAGQGYYEQYF.